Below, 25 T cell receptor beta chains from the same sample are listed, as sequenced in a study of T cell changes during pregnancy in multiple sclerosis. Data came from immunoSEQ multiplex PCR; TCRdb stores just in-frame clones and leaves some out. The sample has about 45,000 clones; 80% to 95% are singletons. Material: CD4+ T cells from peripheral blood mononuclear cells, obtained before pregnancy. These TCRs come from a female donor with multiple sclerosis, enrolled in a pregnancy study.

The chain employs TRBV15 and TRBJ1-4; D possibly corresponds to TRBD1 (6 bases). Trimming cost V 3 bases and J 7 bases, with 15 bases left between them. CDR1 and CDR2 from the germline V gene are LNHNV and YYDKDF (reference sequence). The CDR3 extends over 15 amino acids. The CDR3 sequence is CATSRIVGGVEKLFF. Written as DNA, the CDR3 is TGTGCCACCAGCAGGATTGTAGGGGGAGTTGAAAAACTGTTTTTT.

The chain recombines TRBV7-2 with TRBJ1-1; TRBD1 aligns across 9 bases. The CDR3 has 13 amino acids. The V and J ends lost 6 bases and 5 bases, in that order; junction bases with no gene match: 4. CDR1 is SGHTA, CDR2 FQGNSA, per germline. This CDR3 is CASRIQGATEAFF. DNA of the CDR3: TGTGCCAGCAGAATACAGGGGGCAACTGAAGCTTTCTTT.

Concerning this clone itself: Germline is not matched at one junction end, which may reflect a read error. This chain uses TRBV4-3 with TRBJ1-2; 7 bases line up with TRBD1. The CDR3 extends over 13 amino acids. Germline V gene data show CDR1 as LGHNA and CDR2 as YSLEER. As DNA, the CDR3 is TGCGCCAGCAGCCAAGATTTTTGGACAGGCCGGCGCTTC. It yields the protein CASSQDFWTGRRF.

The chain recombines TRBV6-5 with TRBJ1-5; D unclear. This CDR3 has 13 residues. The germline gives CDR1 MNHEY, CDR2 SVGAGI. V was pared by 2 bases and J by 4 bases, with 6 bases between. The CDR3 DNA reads TGTGCCAGCAGTTACGGCAGAAATCAGCCCCAGCATTTT. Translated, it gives CASSYGRNQPQHF.

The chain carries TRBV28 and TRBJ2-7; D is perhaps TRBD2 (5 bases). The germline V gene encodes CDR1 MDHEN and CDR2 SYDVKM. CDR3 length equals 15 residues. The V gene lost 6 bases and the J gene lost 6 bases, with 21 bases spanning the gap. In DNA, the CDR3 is TGTGCCAGCAGCTACTGGACTGACTCCCGGCGCGAGCAGTACTTC. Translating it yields CASSYWTDSRREQYF.

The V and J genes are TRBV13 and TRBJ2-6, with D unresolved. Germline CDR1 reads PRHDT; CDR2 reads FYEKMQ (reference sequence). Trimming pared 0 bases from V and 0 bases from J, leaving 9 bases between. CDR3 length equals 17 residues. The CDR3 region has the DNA TGTGCCAGCAGCTTAGGCAGCGCTGCCTCTGGGGCCAACGTCCTGACTTTC. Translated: CASSLGSAASGANVLTF.

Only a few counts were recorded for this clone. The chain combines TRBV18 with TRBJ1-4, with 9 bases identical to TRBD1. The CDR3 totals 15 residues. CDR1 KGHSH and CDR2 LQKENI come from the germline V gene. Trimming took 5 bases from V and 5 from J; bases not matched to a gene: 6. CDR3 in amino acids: CASSLRTGENEKLFF. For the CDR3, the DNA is TGTGCCAGCTCATTACGGACAGGGGAGAATGAAAAACTGTTTTTT.

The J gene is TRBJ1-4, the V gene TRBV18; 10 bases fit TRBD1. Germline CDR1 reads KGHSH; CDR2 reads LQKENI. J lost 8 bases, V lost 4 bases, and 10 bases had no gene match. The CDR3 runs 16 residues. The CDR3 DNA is TGTGCCAGCTCACGACCTGGGGGACAGGGGCGCGAAAAACTGTTTTTT. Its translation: CASSRPGGQGREKLFF.

The CDR3 here is CASSFAEGNTIYF. In nucleotides, the CDR3 is TGCGCCAGCAGCTTCGCGGAAGGAAACACCATATATTTT. This sequence joins TRBV5-1 and TRBJ1-3; D not certain. The CDR3 contains 13 residues. CDR1 and CDR2 from the germline V gene are SGHRS and YFSETQ. Trimming took off 2 bases at V and 4 bases at J, with 7 bases between the two ends.

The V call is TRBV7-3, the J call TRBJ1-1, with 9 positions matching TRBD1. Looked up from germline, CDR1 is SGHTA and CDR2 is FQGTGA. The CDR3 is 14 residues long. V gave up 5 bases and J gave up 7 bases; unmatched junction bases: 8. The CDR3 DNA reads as TGTGCCAGCAGCCCAACAGGGGGCCCGGGTGAAGCTTTCTTT. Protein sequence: CASSPTGGPGEAFF. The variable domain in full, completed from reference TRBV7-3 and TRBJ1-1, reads GAGVSQTPSNKVTEKGKYVELRCDPISGHTALYWYRQSLGQGPEFLIYFQGTGAADDSGLPNDRFFAVRPEGSVSTLKIQRTERGDSAVYLCASSPTGGPGEAFFGQGTRLTVV.

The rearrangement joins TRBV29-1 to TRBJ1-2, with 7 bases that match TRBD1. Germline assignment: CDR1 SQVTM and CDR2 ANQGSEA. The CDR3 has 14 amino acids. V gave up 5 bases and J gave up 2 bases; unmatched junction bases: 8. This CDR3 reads CSVRGGLGNYGYTF. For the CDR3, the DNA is TGCAGCGTTAGAGGGGGCCTTGGGAACTATGGCTACACCTTC.

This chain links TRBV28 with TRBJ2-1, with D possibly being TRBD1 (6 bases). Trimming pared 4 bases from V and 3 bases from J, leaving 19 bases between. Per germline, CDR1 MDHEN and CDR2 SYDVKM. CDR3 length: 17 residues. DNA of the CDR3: TGTGCCAGCAGTTCCCCGAGGGGGACAACTCACTACAATGAGCAGTTCTTC. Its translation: CASSSPRGTTHYNEQFF.

CDR3 bases: TGTGCCAGCAGCTTGGGGGCGGGAGAAAAACTGTTTTTT. Translated, it gives CASSLGAGEKLFF. This chain links TRBV5-4 with TRBJ1-4; D is unclear. Germline V lookup: CDR1 SGHNT, CDR2 YYREEE (reference sequence). The V gene lost 0 bases and the J gene lost 8 bases, with 8 bases spanning the gap. The CDR3 covers 13 residues.

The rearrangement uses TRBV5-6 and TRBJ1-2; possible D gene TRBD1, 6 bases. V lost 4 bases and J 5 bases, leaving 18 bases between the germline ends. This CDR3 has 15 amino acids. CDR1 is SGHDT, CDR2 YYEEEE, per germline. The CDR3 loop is CASSPDPTGNYGYTF. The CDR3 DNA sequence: TGTGCCAGCAGCCCCGACCCGACAGGAAATTATGGCTACACCTTC.

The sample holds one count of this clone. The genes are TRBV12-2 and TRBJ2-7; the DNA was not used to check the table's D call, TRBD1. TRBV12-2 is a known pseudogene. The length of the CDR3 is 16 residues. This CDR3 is CASRFHIGTGLYEQYF. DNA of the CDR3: TGTGCAAGTCGCTTTCATATCGGGACAGGTCTCTACGAGCAGTACTTC.

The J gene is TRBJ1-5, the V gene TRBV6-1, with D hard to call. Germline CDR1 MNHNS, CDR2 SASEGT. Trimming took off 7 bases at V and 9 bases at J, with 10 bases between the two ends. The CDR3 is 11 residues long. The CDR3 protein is CASTHGGPQHF. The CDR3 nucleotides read TGTGCCAGCACCCATGGCGGGCCCCAGCATTTT.

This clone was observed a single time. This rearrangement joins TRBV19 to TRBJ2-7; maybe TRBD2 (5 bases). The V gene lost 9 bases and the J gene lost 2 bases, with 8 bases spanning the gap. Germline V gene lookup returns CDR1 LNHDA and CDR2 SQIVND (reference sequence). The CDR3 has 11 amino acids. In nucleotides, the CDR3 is TGTGCCAGCTCCGGGGCCTACGAGCAGTACTTC. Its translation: CASSGAYEQYF.

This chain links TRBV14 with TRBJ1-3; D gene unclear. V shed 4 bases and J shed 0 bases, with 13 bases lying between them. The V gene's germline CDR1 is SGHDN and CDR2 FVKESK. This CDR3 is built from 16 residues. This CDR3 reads CASSLLGGSSGNTIYF. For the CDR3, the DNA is TGTGCCAGCAGCCTTCTAGGTGGGAGCTCTGGAAACACCATATATTTT. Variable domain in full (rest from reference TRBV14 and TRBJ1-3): EAGVTQFPSHSVIEKGQTVTLRCDPISGHDNLYWYRRVMGKEIKFLLHFVKESKQDESGMPNNRFLAERTGGTYSTLKVQPAELEDSGVYFCASSLLGGSSGNTIYFGEGSWLTVV.

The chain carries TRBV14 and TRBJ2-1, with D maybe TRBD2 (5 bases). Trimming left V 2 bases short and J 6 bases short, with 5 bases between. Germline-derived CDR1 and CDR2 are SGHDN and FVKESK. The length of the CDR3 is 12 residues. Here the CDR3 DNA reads TGTGCCAGCAGCCAAAGCGGCAATGAGCAGTTCTTC. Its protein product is CASSQSGNEQFF.

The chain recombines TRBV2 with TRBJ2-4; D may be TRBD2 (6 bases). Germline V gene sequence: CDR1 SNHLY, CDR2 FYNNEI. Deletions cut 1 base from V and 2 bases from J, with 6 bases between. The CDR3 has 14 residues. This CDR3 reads CASSEGTTKNIQYF. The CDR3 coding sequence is TGTGCCAGCAGTGAAGGGACTACCAAAAACATTCAGTACTTC.

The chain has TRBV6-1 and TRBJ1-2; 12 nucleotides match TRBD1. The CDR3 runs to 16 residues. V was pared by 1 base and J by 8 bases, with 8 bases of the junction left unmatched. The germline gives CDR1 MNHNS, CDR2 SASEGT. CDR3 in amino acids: CASSEEVGQGAGGYTF. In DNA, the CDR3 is TGTGCCAGCAGTGAAGAGGTGGGACAGGGGGCGGGAGGCTACACCTTC.

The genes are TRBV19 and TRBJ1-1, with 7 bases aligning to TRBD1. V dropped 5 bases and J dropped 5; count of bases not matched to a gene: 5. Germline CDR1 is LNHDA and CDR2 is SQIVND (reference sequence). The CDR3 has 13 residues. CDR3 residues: CASSPQGLTEAFF. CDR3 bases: TGTGCCAGTAGTCCACAGGGGTTGACTGAAGCTTTCTTT.

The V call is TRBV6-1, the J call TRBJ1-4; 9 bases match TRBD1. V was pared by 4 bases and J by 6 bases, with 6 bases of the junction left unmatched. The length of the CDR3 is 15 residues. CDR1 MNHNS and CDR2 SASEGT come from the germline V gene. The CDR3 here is CASSALRTGDEKLFF. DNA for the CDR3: TGTGCCAGCAGTGCCCTCCGGACAGGGGATGAAAAACTGTTTTTT.

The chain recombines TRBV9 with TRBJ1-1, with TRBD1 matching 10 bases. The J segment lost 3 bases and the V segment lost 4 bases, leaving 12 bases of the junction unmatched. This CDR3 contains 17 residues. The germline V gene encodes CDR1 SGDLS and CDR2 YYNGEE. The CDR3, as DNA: TGTGCCAGCAGCCCCCGTCCAGGGACAGGGGAGCACACTGAAGCTTTCTTT. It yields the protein CASSPRPGTGEHTEAFF. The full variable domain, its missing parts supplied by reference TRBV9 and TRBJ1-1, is DSGVTQTPKHLITATGQRVTLRCSPRSGDLSVYWYQQSLDQGLQFLIQYYNGEERAKGNILERFSAQQFPDLHSELNLSSLELGDSALYFCASSPRPGTGEHTEAFFGQGTRLTVV.

CDR3 sequence: CSVGGLAGNGYTF. In nucleotides, the CDR3 is TGCAGCGTTGGGGGCCTAGCGGGTAATGGCTACACCTTC. V usage is TRBV29-1 and J usage is TRBJ1-2, with D maybe TRBD1 (5 bases). The ends were cut back, 4 bases at V and 6 bases at J, with 15 bases in the middle. The germline gives CDR1 SQVTM, CDR2 ANQGSEA. CDR3 length: 13 residues.